A selection of T cell receptor beta chains follows, all from one sample in a study of cytomegalovirus exposure and HLA in healthy donors. Sequencing used immunoSEQ multiplex PCR; TCRdb keeps in-frame clones, though not all of them. The table shows 150,000 to 200,000 clones, with approximately 80% occurring only once. The sequencing sample was made of PBMCs. These receptors came from a man aged 30 to 39 in good health and CMV-seropositive. Both conserved end residues are part of each CDR3. A D gene is named only where the DNA matches it firmly. Size is omitted from some rows. Given values are once, few, many or a class for expanded clones.

j_call clone_size v_call d_call cdr3_nt cdr3_aa
TRBJ2-7 . TRBV7-9 . TGTGCCAGCAGCTTACAGGAATCCTACGAGCAGTACTTC CASSLQESYEQYF
TRBJ1-2 . TRBV6-6 . TGTGCCAGCAGCACAGGGCTCTATGGCTACACCTTC CASSTGLYGYTF
TRBJ2-7 . TRBV10-1 TRBD1 TGCGCCAGCAGTGAGGCAGGGGGCGGCGAGCAGTACTTC CASSEAGGGEQYF
TRBJ2-7 once TRBV28 . TGTGCCAGCAGTTTTGCGGGACGGGGCTACGAGCAGTACTTC CASSFAGRGYEQYF
TRBJ1-4 . TRBV5-6 TRBD1 TGTGCCAGCAGCTACGGACAGGGGGCTTACGGTAATGAAAAACTGTTTTTT CASSYGQGAYGNEKLFF
TRBJ2-7 . TRBV7-2 . TGTGCCAGCAGCTTAGGTAGCCACTACGAGCAGTACTTC CASSLGSHYEQYF
TRBJ2-7 . TRBV28 TRBD1 TGTGCCAGCAGTGTCCGACAGGGCTACGAGCAGTACTTC CASSVRQGYEQYF
TRBJ2-4 . TRBV7-2 TRBD1 TGTGCCAGCATCAAAAGGGGGGACAGGGAAGAACTAGCCAAAAACATTCAGTACTTC CASIKRGDREELAKNIQYF
TRBJ1-1 . TRBV29-1 TRBD1 TGCAGCGTTGAGGGGGACAGGGGCTTTAACACTGAAGCTTTCTTT CSVEGDRGFNTEAFF
TRBJ1-6 . TRBV10-3 . TGTGCCATCAGCCCTCCGGGAGATAATTCACCCCTCCACTTT CAISPPGDNSPLHF
TRBJ2-3 . TRBV10-3 . TGTGCCATCAGAGGCGGTCAGACAGATACGCAGTATTTT CAIRGGQTDTQYF
TRBJ2-5 . TRBV4-3 TRBD1 TGCGCCAGCAGCCAAGATAGGGGACAGGGAGCAGAGACCCAGTACTTC CASSQDRGQGAETQYF
TRBJ2-5 . TRBV4-3 . TGCGCCAGCAGCGACGGGCCCGCCGGAGGAGAGACCCAGTACTTC CASSDGPAGGETQYF
TRBJ2-7 . TRBV27 TRBD1 TGTGCCAGCAGTTCCAGGGGGCTTGCGGCCTACTACGAGCAGTACTTC CASSSRGLAAYYEQYF
TRBJ2-3 . TRBV6-4 TRBD2 TGTGCCAGCAGTAGTAGCGGGGCGGCAGATACGCAGTATTTT CASSSSGAADTQYF
TRBJ2-1 once TRBV5-1 TRBD2 TGCGCCAGCAGCTTGGAGTATGGCGGGGGGGCCTACAATGAGCAGTTCTTC CASSLEYGGGAYNEQFF
TRBJ1-5 . TRBV2 TRBD1 TGTGCCAGCAGCGGACAGGCGGGCAATCAGCCCCAGCATTTT CASSGQAGNQPQHF
TRBJ1-4 . TRBV9 . TGTGCCAGCAGCCCCGTCGGAGGTTTCGGGGAAAAACTGTTTTTT CASSPVGGFGEKLFF
TRBJ1-1 . TRBV4-3 . TGCGCCAGCAGCCAAGATACGGCAGGCAGAAAAGCTTTCTTT CASSQDTAGRKAFF
TRBJ1-5 once TRBV19 . TGTGCCAGTAGTGGGAGCGGGGGCTCAGATCAGCCCCAGCATTTT CASSGSGGSDQPQHF
TRBJ1-1 . TRBV4-3 . TGCGCCAGCAGCCAAGGGTGGGGGCAAAACACTGAAGCTTTCTTT CASSQGWGQNTEAFF
TRBJ2-3 once TRBV7-2 TRBD2 TGTGCCAGCAGCCCACAGACTAGCGGGGGGGTTGGCACAGATACGCAGTATTTT CASSPQTSGGVGTDTQYF
TRBJ1-2 . TRBV6-6 TRBD1 TGTGCCAGCATCCAGGGGGCAGGGAACTATGGCTACACCTTC CASIQGAGNYGYTF
TRBJ1-1 . TRBV7-6 TRBD1 TGTGCCAGCAGCTTAGCGGGACAGGGGTCTGAAGCTTTCTTT CASSLAGQGSEAFF
TRBJ1-6 . TRBV7-2 . TGTGCCAGCAGCCCGGGGGGGACCTATAATTCACCCCTCCACTTT CASSPGGTYNSPLHF
TRBJ2-2 . TRBV7-6 . TGTGCCAGCAGCTTCAACTCCCTTTCCCCGGGGATGAAGCTGTTTTTT CASSFNSLSPGMKLFF
TRBJ2-7 . TRBV4-2 . TGTGCCAGCAGCCAAGGCCGAGGGGGGGGCCGATACGAGCAGTACTTC CASSQGRGGGRYEQYF
TRBJ2-7 . TRBV19 TRBD1 TGTGCCAGTAGTATAGATGGGACAGGCCACGATATTCACGAGCAGTACTTC CASSIDGTGHDIHEQYF
TRBJ1-2 . TRBV25-1 TRBD1 TGTGCCAGCAGTAAAGACAGGGCCCTTGGCTACACCTTC CASSKDRALGYTF
TRBJ2-1 . TRBV14 TRBD2 TGTGCCAGCAACCGTGGTGAGCTAGCGGGTATACCCGCCTACAATGAGCAGTTCTTC CASNRGELAGIPAYNEQFF
TRBJ1-6 medium-sized TRBV2 . TGTGCCAGCAGGGTGGGGGGCTCCTATAATTCACCCCTCCACTTT CASRVGGSYNSPLHF
TRBJ2-3 . TRBV27 . TGTGCCAGCAGTTTGGGGGGATTCACAGATACGCAGTATTTT CASSLGGFTDTQYF
TRBJ2-7 . TRBV2 . TGTGCCAGCAGTGAAGCGCTCCGGGGCTACGAGCAGTACTTC CASSEALRGYEQYF
TRBJ2-5 . TRBV4-1 . TGCGCCAGCAGTAAAGGGGGAGTAGCAGTCCAAGAGACCCAGTACTTC CASSKGGVAVQETQYF
TRBJ1-3 . TRBV11-2 TRBD1 TGTGCCAGCAGCTCCAGGGGGGTTGGAAACACCATATATTTT CASSSRGVGNTIYF
TRBJ1-2 . TRBV19 . TGTGCCAGTAGTAAAGCCCCGACGGGGGGTAACTATGGCTACACCTTC CASSKAPTGGNYGYTF